In this sample, the clone carrying this T cell receptor (beta chain) turned up many times. This specimen belongs to a study of T cells in Graves' hyperthyroidism and ophthalmopathy. Each person with ophthalmopathy scored at least 3 on the Clinical Activity Score, reached NOSPECS grade 4 or higher, and had been ill under 3 months. Orbital computed tomography and thyroid ultrasound, together with serum TRAb and thyroxine and clinical symptoms, were used for diagnoses. PBMCs came from about 10 ml fresh peripheral blood. The source material, RNA transcripts, was used to amplify TCR beta CDR3 regions. The study used the HTBI primer set for a first-round RT-PCR of the TCR CDR3. TCRdb reprocessed the multiplex PCR reads via MiXCR and lists one record per CDR3 protein. Of about 410,000 distinct CDR3 sequences in the sample, about 14% were seen once. The clonotype comes from a woman between 25 and 40 years old with Graves' ophthalmopathy. Sequenced material: blood.

CDR3 loop: CASSFRGQDGYTF. The CDR3 DNA reads TGTGCCAGCAGTTTCCGGGGGCAGGATGGCTACACCTTC. The chain employs TRBV28 and TRBJ1-2; possibly TRBD1 for D (6 bases). There are 13 residues in the CDR3. The V and J ends lost 3 bases and 6 bases respectively, with 11 bases between them. Germline V gene data show CDR1 as MDHEN and CDR2 as SYDVKM.